These 27 T cell receptor beta chains share one sample of origin, sequenced in a study of T cell responses to AZD1222 COVID-19 vaccine. Assay used: immunoSEQ multiplex PCR; TCRdb lists only in-frame clones, some missing. Of 130,000 or so clones listed, roughly nine tenths are singletons. This specimen was peripheral blood, taken on day 0 of AZD1222 vaccination. Receptors were obtained from an adult in good health.

The chain is built from TRBV9 and TRBJ1-6; D might be TRBD1 (5 bases). The CDR3 runs 14 residues. Trimming removed 0 bases at V and 9 bases at J, with 10 bases between. The germline CDR1 and CDR2 sequences are SGDLS and YYNGEE. The DNA of the CDR3 is TGTGCCAGCAGCGTAGCATTGGGGGGTTCACCCCTCCACTTT. This translates into CASSVALGGSPLHF.

The chain joins TRBV11-2 to TRBJ1-6; D remains unclear. V gave up 1 base and J gave up 8 bases, with 3 bases separating them. The germline V gene encodes CDR1 SGHAT and CDR2 FQNNGV. The CDR3 is 12 amino acids. CDR3 in DNA: TGTGCCAGCAGCTTAGTAGATTCACCCCTCCACTTT. It specifies CASSLVDSPLHF. The whole variable domain, filled in from reference TRBV11-2 and TRBJ1-6, reads EAGVAQSPRYKIIEKRQSVAFWCNPISGHATLYWYQQILGQGPKLLIQFQNNGVVDDSQLPKDRFSAERLKGVDSTLKIQPAKLEDSAVYLCASSLVDSPLHFGNGTRLTVT.

In this sample, this clone turned up once. The chain joins TRBV5-5 to TRBJ1-6, with no clear D. Deletions cut 2 bases from V and 8 bases from J, with 5 bases between. The germline V gene encodes CDR1 SGHKS and CDR2 YYEKEE (reference sequence). The length of the CDR3 is 12 residues. CDR3 DNA sequence: TGTGCCAGCAGCTTTAGAGATTCACCCCTCCACTTT. Protein: CASSFRDSPLHF.

The chain combines TRBV15 with TRBJ2-1; 9 positions match TRBD1. The ends lost 3 bases at V and 5 bases at J; junction bases unmatched: 8. The CDR3 loop spans 16 amino acids. The germline CDR1 and CDR2 sequences are LNHNV and YYDKDF (reference sequence). This chain's CDR3 is CATSRYTGTGHNEQFF. Written as DNA, the CDR3 is TGTGCCACCAGCAGGTACACCGGGACAGGGCACAATGAGCAGTTCTTC.

V usage is TRBV10-1 and J usage is TRBJ2-5; tentative D call: TRBD2 (9 bases). The CDR3 sequence is 18 residues long. Germline V gene data show CDR1 as WNHNN and CDR2 as SYGVQD (reference sequence). Between the trimmed V and J ends, which lost 3 bases and 5 bases, there was a span of 25 bases. CDR3 coding DNA: TGCGCCAGCAGTGACTCTCGACAGGGGACTAGCCTCGGGGAGACCCAGTACTTC. Residues: CASSDSRQGTSLGETQYF.

This clone was detected once. This chain links TRBV4-1 with TRBJ2-3, with TRBD2 matching 14 bases. This CDR3 has 19 amino acids. V lost 0 bases and J lost 2; bases outside the gene matches: 7. CDR1 is MGHRA, CDR2 YSYEKL, per germline. The CDR3 DNA reads TGCGCCAGCAGCCAAGACCCGGGACTAGCGGGGGAAGCCACAGATACGCAGTATTTT. It codes for CASSQDPGLAGEATDTQYF.

The gene calls are TRBV25-1 and TRBJ2-7; D is possibly TRBD2 (5 bases). Germline CDR1 reads MGHDK; CDR2 reads SYGVNS. This CDR3 comprises 13 residues. Trimming pared 2 bases from V and 2 bases from J, leaving 7 bases between. In DNA, the CDR3 is TGTGCCAGCAGTGAAGGCGGGCCCTACGAGCAGTACTTC. Translated: CASSEGGPYEQYF.

The gene calls are TRBV15 and TRBJ2-5, with TRBD1 identical over 9 bases. The CDR3 has 16 amino acids. Germline CDR1 LNHNV, CDR2 YYDKDF (reference sequence). V trimming: 8 bases; J trimming: 2 bases; junction bases outside the gene matches: 12. The CDR3: CATGGYGQGLQETQYF. The CDR3 bases are TGTGCCACCGGGGGGTACGGACAGGGGCTGCAAGAGACCCAGTACTTC.

The CDR3 here is CASSYAGTSGYNEQFF. CDR3 coding DNA: TGTGCCAGCAGTTACGCCGGGACTAGCGGTTACAATGAGCAGTTCTTC. The J gene is TRBJ2-1, the V gene TRBV6-6, with TRBD2 matching 11 bases. V gave up 2 bases and J gave up 4 bases; unmatched junction bases: 4. The CDR3 spans 16 residues. The germline gives CDR1 MNHNY, CDR2 SVGAGI (reference sequence).

The CDR3 nucleotides read TGTGCCAGTACCCTATCCGCGGGCAGGGGCTACGAGCAGTACTTC. Amino acids: CASTLSAGRGYEQYF. The rearrangement uses TRBV19 and TRBJ2-7; maybe TRBD1 (6 bases). CDR1 LNHDA and CDR2 SQIVND come from the germline V gene (reference sequence). Between the trimmed V and J ends, which lost 7 bases and 3 bases, there was a span of 19 bases. This CDR3 is built from 15 residues.

The CDR3 sequence: CASSMAPPGLARSSYNEQFF. The CDR3, as DNA: TGTGCCAGCAGCATGGCGCCACCGGGACTAGCGAGGAGCTCCTACAATGAGCAGTTCTTC. V usage is TRBV6-2 or TRBV6-3 and J usage is TRBJ2-1; 10 positions agree with TRBD2. V trimming: 6 bases; J trimming: 0 bases; junction bases outside the gene matches: 17. Looked up from germline, CDR1 is MNHEY and CDR2 is SVGEGT. The CDR3 is 20 residues long.

V gene TRBV6-5 combines with J gene TRBJ2-5; D gene unclear. Germline V CDR1 and CDR2: MNHEY, SVGAGI. The CDR3 runs to 15 residues. V lost 6 bases and J lost 5, with 19 bases in between. CDR3 protein: CASRGSQFMWETQYF. In DNA, the CDR3 is TGTGCCAGCAGAGGGTCCCAGTTTATGTGGGAGACCCAGTACTTC.

The gene calls are TRBV19 and TRBJ2-3, with D perhaps TRBD1 or TRBD2 (5 bases each). The germline gives CDR1 LNHDA, CDR2 SQIVND (reference sequence). Trimming left V 9 bases short and J 4 bases short, with 23 bases between. The CDR3 runs to 16 residues. DNA of the CDR3: TGTGCCAGCGCGATCGGAGGCAGGGATAGATCAGATACGCAGTATTTT. As protein: CASAIGGRDRSDTQYF.

The rearrangement joins TRBV10-2 to TRBJ1-1; possibly TRBD1 for D (6 bases). Germline V gene data show CDR1 as WSHSY and CDR2 as SAAADI. The CDR3 is made up of 14 amino acids. Trimming removed 2 bases at V and 1 base at J, with 8 bases between. CDR3 loop: CASSEDRSNTEAFF. The DNA of the CDR3 is TGCGCCAGCAGTGAGGACAGGTCGAACACTGAAGCTTTCTTT.

This sequence joins TRBV5-1 and TRBJ2-3; unclear D gene. The V gene lost 0 bases and the J gene lost 0 bases, with 11 bases spanning the gap. Germline V gene sequence: CDR1 SGHRS, CDR2 YFSETQ. The CDR3 loop spans 16 amino acids. CDR3 DNA: TGCGCCAGCAGCTTGGAGGTCTCCAGGAGCACAGATACGCAGTATTTT. Translating gives CASSLEVSRSTDTQYF. The entire variable domain, with the rest obtained from reference TRBV5-1 and TRBJ2-3, is as follows: KAGVTQTPRYLIKTRGQQVTLSCSPISGHRSVSWYQQTPGQGLQFLFEYFSETQRNKGNFPGRFSGRQFSNSRSEMNVSTLELGDSALYLCASSLEVSRSTDTQYFGPGTRLTVL.

The chain carries TRBV3-1 (or the pseudogene TRBV3-2) and TRBJ1-1; D is undetermined. The ends were cut back, 4 bases at V and 1 base at J, with 10 bases in the middle. The CDR3 has 14 residues. In germline, CDR1 is LGHDT, CDR2 YNNKEL (reference sequence). CDR3 region: CASSPWTENTEAFF. CDR3 sequence (DNA): TGTGCCAGCAGCCCATGGACGGAGAACACTGAAGCTTTCTTT.

CDR3 coding DNA: TGCGCCAGCAGCTTGTCCGGGACCGGGACAAGTTCCCAAGAGACCCAGTACTTC. Protein: CASSLSGTGTSSQETQYF. The chain carries TRBV5-1 and TRBJ2-5, with D possibly TRBD1 on 6 matching bases. Germline V gene lookup returns CDR1 SGHRS and CDR2 YFSETQ. Trimming pared 1 base from V and 1 base from J, leaving 20 bases between. The CDR3 contains 18 residues.

The genes are TRBV19 and TRBJ1-5; D possibly corresponds to TRBD1 (5 bases). Between the trimmed V and J ends, which lost 4 bases and 4 bases, there was a span of 8 bases. Germline V gene lookup returns CDR1 LNHDA and CDR2 SQIVND (reference sequence). The CDR3 covers 13 residues. The DNA of the CDR3 is TGTGCCAGTAGTAAACAGGTAAATCAGCCCCAGCATTTT. Translating it yields CASSKQVNQPQHF.

The chain has TRBV20-1 and TRBJ2-7, with D possibly TRBD1 on 5 matching bases. Trimming shortened V by 6 bases and J by 6 bases, and 12 bases separated the two germline ends. Germline loops: CDR1 DFQATT, CDR2 SNEGSKA (reference sequence). The CDR3 is 11 residues long. The CDR3 here is CSAHLGVEQYF. CDR3 in DNA: TGCAGTGCCCACCTAGGGGTCGAGCAGTACTTC.

V gene TRBV9 combines with J gene TRBJ2-2; D is perhaps TRBD2 (7 bases). Germline values: CDR1 SGDLS, CDR2 YYNGEE. V was shortened by 5 bases and J by 5 bases, with 22 bases between the two germline ends. CDR3 length equals 17 residues. The CDR3 nucleotides are TGTGCCAGCAGTGCTCCCCTGGGAGGGGGTTTTACCGGGGAGCTGTTTTTT. Translating it yields CASSAPLGGGFTGELFF. Together with reference TRBV9 and TRBJ2-2, the CDR3 gives the full variable domain: DSGVTQTPKHLITATGQRVTLRCSPRSGDLSVYWYQQSLDQGLQFLIQYYNGEERAKGNILERFSAQQFPDLHSELNLSSLELGDSALYFCASSAPLGGGFTGELFFGEGSRLTVL.

V is TRBV11-2 and J is TRBJ1-1, with 7 bases lining up with TRBD1. The CDR3 length is 14 residues. Germline V gene lookup returns CDR1 SGHAT and CDR2 FQNNGV. J lost 8 bases, V lost 1 base, and 7 bases had no gene match. The CDR3 spells CASSLVGWDREAFF. DNA for the CDR3: TGTGCCAGCAGCTTAGTTGGGTGGGACAGAGAAGCTTTCTTT.

This chain joins TRBV10-3 and TRBJ1-5; D may be TRBD1 (5 bases). Trimming shortened V by 3 bases and J by 2 bases, and 8 bases separated the two germline ends. The CDR3 has 14 amino acids. Germline CDR1 is ENHRY and CDR2 is SYGVKD. The CDR3 sequence: CAISEGVRNQPQHF. The DNA for the CDR3 is TGTGCCATCAGTGAAGGGGTCCGCAATCAGCCCCAGCATTTT.

This clone was counted a single time. Here the CDR3 DNA reads TGTGCCAGCAGCTTGGGACAGGGGGATCAGCCCCAGCATTTT. This codes for CASSLGQGDQPQHF. The rearrangement links TRBV13 to TRBJ1-5; 11 bases align to TRBD1. The CDR3 covers 14 residues. Trimming at V came to 3 bases and at J to 5 bases, leaving 0 bases not matched to a gene. Germline lookup yields CDR1 PRHDT and CDR2 FYEKMQ (reference sequence).

The chain joins TRBV6-4 to TRBJ2-1; TRBD2 matches at 10 bases. Looked up from germline, CDR1 is MRHNA and CDR2 is SNTAGT. J was trimmed by 5 bases and V by 4 bases; bases with no gene match: 14. The CDR3 is 18 residues long. CDR3 region: CASSGTLRAGGTHNEQFF. CDR3 DNA: TGTGCCAGCAGTGGAACCCTTCGAGCGGGGGGGACGCACAATGAGCAGTTCTTC.

The rearrangement links TRBV7-9 to TRBJ2-7; D uncertain. Trimming took off 5 bases at V and 9 bases at J, with 17 bases between the two ends. The CDR3 runs 13 residues. Germline V lookup: CDR1 SEHNR, CDR2 FQNEAQ (reference sequence). The CDR3 spells CASSPDGNSRQYF. The CDR3 bases are TGTGCCAGCAGCCCAGACGGCAATTCTAGGCAGTACTTC.

As concerns this clone: Other DNA sequences within the sample encode an identical CDR3. V is TRBV18 and J is TRBJ2-5, with a tentative D call TRBD1 (5 bases). CDR3 length equals 14 residues. V was clipped by 3 bases and J by 2 bases, with 10 bases between them. Germline V gene sequence: CDR1 KGHSH, CDR2 LQKENI. The CDR3 protein is CASSPPAGQETQYF. Here the CDR3 DNA reads TGTGCCAGCTCACCCCCGGCAGGGCAAGAGACCCAGTACTTC. Full variable domain (missing parts from reference TRBV18 and TRBJ2-5): NAGVMQNPRHLVRRRGQEARLRCSPMKGHSHVYWYRQLPEEGLKFMVYLQKENIIDESGMPKERFSAEFPKEGPSILRIQQVVRGDSAAYFCASSPPAGQETQYFGPGTRLLVL.

The chain uses TRBV10-3 and TRBJ1-5, with 7 positions matching TRBD1. CDR3 length: 13 amino acids. Germline CDR1 is ENHRY and CDR2 is SYGVKD. The junction had 3 bases not matched to a gene; V was cut back by 7 bases and J by 3 bases. This CDR3 is CAITGQFNQPQHF. DNA of the CDR3: TGTGCCATCACGGGACAGTTCAATCAGCCCCAGCATTTT.